The 28 T cell receptor beta chains below were found in one sample sequenced in a study of molecular identifiers for immune sequencing clone quantification. Each CDR3 protein gets one entry after TCRdb re-called the PCR reads with MiXCR. The sample lists 6,000 or so distinct CDR3 sequences, around 17% occurring once. Sequenced material: naive CD8+ T cells from blood, with Jurkat cell RNA spiked in. Subset given: FACS-sorted CD8+CD4-CCR7+CD45RA+ naive T cells. The receptors come from a human donor in good health. Some libraries in this study had Jurkat cell RNA spiked in.

By its share, this clonotype is medium-sized. The chain links TRBV7-8 to TRBJ2-3; maybe TRBD1 (5 bases). Between the trimmed V and J ends, which lost 3 bases and 4 bases, there was a span of 17 bases. Germline V gene lookup returns CDR1 SGHVS and CDR2 FQNEAQ. This CDR3 is built from 16 residues. The CDR3 reads CASSFRVDWSPDTQYF. DNA for the CDR3: TGTGCCAGCAGCTTCAGGGTTGATTGGTCGCCAGATACGCAGTATTTT.

Judged by abundance, this clonotype is medium-sized (0.01 to 0.1%). The chain links TRBV12-3 or TRBV12-4 to TRBJ1-3, with 8 bases fitting TRBD1. Trimming at V came to 5 bases and at J to 3 bases, leaving 9 bases not matched to a gene. CDR3 length: 16 amino acids. The CDR3 DNA reads TGTGCCAGCAGTACCCCGGACAGGGTATTTGGAAACACCATATATTTT. Amino acids: CASSTPDRVFGNTIYF.

This clonotype is classed as medium-sized. V usage is TRBV6-6 and J usage is TRBJ2-7; TRBD2 matches at 9 bases. The CDR3 covers 15 residues. Germline loops: CDR1 MNHNY, CDR2 SVGAGI (reference sequence). The trim removed 2 bases at V and 5 bases at J, leaving 7 bases unmatched. The CDR3 loop reads CASSYTGLAFDEQYF. The CDR3 bases are TGTGCCAGCAGTTACACGGGACTAGCTTTCGACGAGCAGTACTTC.

This clonotype rates as medium-sized (0.01 to 0.1%). The J gene is TRBJ2-2, the V gene TRBV9; possible D gene TRBD2, 5 bases. Trimming took 4 bases from V and 5 from J, leaving 15 bases between them. This CDR3 comprises 15 residues. Germline V gene sequence: CDR1 SGDLS, CDR2 YYNGEE. CDR3 loop: CASSPDSRGTGELFF. In DNA form, the CDR3 reads TGTGCCAGCAGCCCGGACTCGCGCGGAACCGGGGAGCTGTTTTTT.

By sample fraction, this clonotype is medium-sized (0.01 to 0.1%). The genes are TRBV7-9 and TRBJ1-5; D is unclear. Germline V gene data show CDR1 as SEHNR and CDR2 as FQNEAQ (reference sequence). The V end lost 5 bases, the J end lost 5 bases, and 13 bases lay between the germline ends. The CDR3 is 14 residues long. In DNA, the CDR3 is TGTGCCAGCAGCCCCCCGGGATCCCATCAGCCCCAGCATTTT. Translation gives CASSPPGSHQPQHF.

This clonotype was recorded many times. J is TRBJ2-2 and V is TRBV27, with no clear D. The V gene lost 2 bases and the J gene lost 3 bases, with 4 bases spanning the gap. The CDR3 has 13 amino acids. In germline, CDR1 is MNHEY, CDR2 SMNVEV (reference sequence). The CDR3 reads CASSLPYTGELFF. CDR3 in DNA: TGTGCCAGCAGTTTACCCTACACCGGGGAGCTGTTTTTT.

Points on this clonotype: This may be a read error, as it is one base from a much larger clone. The V gene is TRBV12-3 or TRBV12-4, the J gene TRBJ2-2; D gene uncertain. CDR3 length: 11 residues. The V gene lost 8 bases and the J gene lost 4 bases, with 5 bases spanning the gap. CDR3 sequence (DNA): TGTGCCAGCGGTTCCACCGGGGAGCTGTTTTTT. Translation: CASGSTGELFF.

This clonotype was observed at least ten times. The chain combines TRBV14 with TRBJ2-3; 7 nucleotides align to TRBD1. CDR3 length equals 17 residues. The germline V gene has CDR1 SGHDN and CDR2 FVKESK. The V and J ends lost 0 bases and 5 bases, in that order; junction bases with no gene match: 11. For the CDR3, the DNA is TGTGCCAGCAGCCAAGATTTGGGCAGGGGGTGGAGAGATACGCAGTATTTT. Encoded protein: CASSQDLGRGWRDTQYF.

This clonotype is categorized as medium-sized (0.01 to 0.1%). The chain uses TRBV20-1 and TRBJ1-1; D gene uncertain. The germline gives CDR1 DFQATT, CDR2 SNEGSKA (reference sequence). The CDR3 runs to 11 residues. Between the trimmed V and J ends, which lost 3 bases and 1 base, there was a span of 3 bases. The CDR3 nucleotides are TGCAGTGCTAGTGAGAACACTGAAGCTTTCTTT. Translating gives CSASENTEAFF.

This clonotype is deemed medium-sized. CDR3 coding DNA: TGTGCCAGTAGTATGGGACTAGCGGCCGGGGAGCTGTTTTTT. It specifies CASSMGLAAGELFF. The rearrangement links TRBV19 to TRBJ2-2; 11 nucleotides line up with TRBD2. V lost 3 bases and J lost 6; bases outside the gene matches: 0. The V gene's germline CDR1 is LNHDA and CDR2 SQIVND (reference sequence). This CDR3 spans 14 amino acids.

By sample fraction, this clonotype is medium-sized. J is TRBJ2-2 and V is TRBV24-1; D ambiguous. This CDR3 is built from 14 residues. CDR1 and CDR2 from the germline V gene are KGHDR and SFDVKD. V was pared by 3 bases and J by 8 bases, with 12 bases between. CDR3 DNA sequence: TGTGCCACCAGTGATGCGGCTCTGCCGGGGGAGCTGTTTTTT. This gives the protein CATSDAALPGELFF.

The chain uses TRBV7-6 and TRBJ2-5; 10 positions match TRBD2. V dropped 4 bases and J dropped 5; count of bases not matched to a gene: 4. CDR3 length: 14 residues. Germline CDR1 and CDR2: SGHVS and FNYEAQ. CDR3 sequence reads: CASSYPSGGETQYF. The CDR3 DNA is TGTGCCAGCAGCTACCCTAGCGGGGGTGAGACCCAGTACTTC.

This clonotype is deemed medium-sized. The chain recombines TRBV19 with TRBJ2-7, with TRBD2 as a possible D gene (5 bases). V lost 5 bases and J lost 2, with 10 bases in between. This CDR3 is 13 amino acids long. Germline V gene lookup returns CDR1 LNHDA and CDR2 SQIVND (reference sequence). The CDR3: CASSAGKPYEQYF. CDR3 DNA: TGTGCCAGTAGTGCCGGGAAGCCCTACGAGCAGTACTTC.

A word on this clonotype: A much larger clone differs from this one at a single base, so this may be a read error. The chain is built from TRBV12-3 or TRBV12-4 and TRBJ2-1; TRBD2 matches at 10 bases. This CDR3 contains 16 residues. The CDR3 region has the DNA TGTGCCAGCAGTCCCGAAGCGGGGGGGCCGGGAAATGAGCGGTTCTTC. Translation gives CASSPEAGGPGNERFF.

This clonotype is medium-sized (0.01 to 0.1%) in the sample. The chain links TRBV7-9 to TRBJ2-3, with 10 bases matching TRBD1. CDR1 is SEHNR, CDR2 FQNEAQ, per germline (reference sequence). With V trimmed by 5 bases and J by 4 bases, 6 bases remained unmatched. The CDR3 is 15 amino acids. The chain's CDR3 is CASSPTGGLADTQYF. CDR3 coding DNA: TGTGCCAGCAGCCCGACAGGGGGCCTCGCAGATACGCAGTATTTT.

By share, this clonotype ranks as medium-sized (0.01 to 0.1%). The V gene is TRBV28, the J gene TRBJ2-6; D remains unclear. Germline CDR1 reads MDHEN; CDR2 reads SYDVKM. Trimming pared 2 bases from V and 3 bases from J, leaving 2 bases between. The CDR3 sequence is 13 residues long. The CDR3 coding sequence is TGTGCCAGCAGTTTAGTTGGGGCCAACGTCCTGACTTTC. Translation: CASSLVGANVLTF.

By share, this clonotype counts as medium-sized. The J gene is TRBJ1-1, the V gene TRBV30; D might be TRBD1 (5 bases). CDR1 and CDR2 from the germline V gene are GTSNPN and SVGIG (reference sequence). This CDR3 contains 12 residues. The germline V and J ends were trimmed by 4 bases and 5 bases, with 11 bases remaining between them. The DNA of the CDR3 is TGTGCCTGGAATGCTGGGGGAACTGAAGCTTTCTTT. Protein product: CAWNAGGTEAFF.

A note on this clonotype: No conserved phenylalanine or tryptophan is present at the end of the CDR3, so a read error is the likely explanation. The chain couples TRBV7-9 to TRBJ2-7; 9 nucleotides line up with TRBD1. The CDR3 has 14 amino acids. CDR1 and CDR2 (germline): SEHNR, FQNEAQ (reference sequence). The CDR3, as DNA: TGCGCCAGCAGCTTGGGGACAGGGCTGAACGAGCAGTACATC. It translates to CASSLGTGLNEQYI.

This clonotype is judged medium-sized. This chain joins TRBV10-3 and TRBJ2-7; 9 nucleotides line up with TRBD1. The J segment lost 2 bases and the V segment lost 0 bases, leaving 2 bases of the junction unmatched. The CDR3 is 15 amino acids. The germline gives CDR1 ENHRY, CDR2 SYGVKD. The CDR3 loop is CAISESGQGTYEQYF. In DNA form, the CDR3 reads TGTGCCATCAGTGAGTCTGGACAGGGGACCTACGAGCAGTACTTC.

The chain couples TRBV6-2 or TRBV6-3 to TRBJ1-5, with D possibly TRBD1 on 6 matching bases. The CDR3 has 14 amino acids. V was trimmed by 6 bases and J by 3 bases, leaving 12 bases between them. Germline CDR1 and CDR2: MNHEY and SVGEGT. CDR3 protein: CASSLQGFNQPQHF. The CDR3 DNA reads as TGTGCCAGCAGCCTACAGGGCTTCAATCAGCCCCAGCATTTT.

This clonotype is classed as medium-sized (0.01 to 0.1%). J is TRBJ1-5 and V is TRBV28, with TRBD1 matching over 7 bases. The CDR3 extends over 15 amino acids. Germline CDR1 MDHEN, CDR2 SYDVKM. With 5 bases clipped from V and 5 bases from J, the junction kept 9 bases outside the gene matches. CDR3 loop: CASSVGQAIHQPQHF. The CDR3 DNA is TGTGCCAGCAGTGTTGGACAGGCCATCCATCAGCCCCAGCATTTT.

This clonotype is termed medium-sized. The rearrangement links TRBV6-5 to TRBJ2-7; D is possibly TRBD2 (6 bases). The length of the CDR3 is 14 residues. Between the trimmed V and J ends, which lost 0 bases and 5 bases, there was a span of 11 bases. CDR1 MNHEY and CDR2 SVGAGI come from the germline V gene. The CDR3 region is CASSYSGGNHEQYF. In DNA, the CDR3 is TGTGCCAGCAGTTACTCGGGAGGTAACCACGAGCAGTACTTC.

The chain links TRBV4-2 to TRBJ1-5; perhaps TRBD1 as D (5 bases). The V gene lost 0 bases and the J gene lost 9 bases, with 21 bases spanning the gap. This CDR3 has 17 residues. Germline V gene sequence: CDR1 LGHNA, CDR2 YNFKEQ. CDR3 sequence: CASSQEEFGLLQGPQHF. CDR3 in DNA: TGTGCCAGCAGCCAAGAGGAGTTCGGACTACTTCAGGGGCCCCAGCATTTT.

This clonotype is judged medium-sized (0.01 to 0.1%). V and J are TRBV5-4 and TRBJ2-3, with D possibly TRBD2 on 5 matching bases. The V end was cut by 0 bases, the J end by 4 bases, with 9 bases between. Germline V gives CDR1 SGHNT, CDR2 YYREEE (reference sequence). The CDR3 consists of 14 residues. The CDR3 spells CASSLGLAPDTQYF. The CDR3 DNA reads as TGTGCCAGCAGCTTGGGGTTAGCGCCAGATACGCAGTATTTT.

In its sample, this clonotype is medium-sized. This chain joins TRBV4-2 and TRBJ2-7, with D perhaps TRBD2 (6 bases). The length of the CDR3 is 16 residues. V lost 0 bases, J lost 3 bases, and 15 bases lay in between. Germline CDR1 LGHNA, CDR2 YNFKEQ. CDR3 sequence reads: CASSQDRPGDGYEQYF. Here the CDR3 DNA reads TGTGCCAGCAGCCAAGATAGGCCGGGAGATGGCTACGAGCAGTACTTC.

This clonotype is categorized as medium-sized. The chain employs TRBV7-8 and TRBJ2-3, with D perhaps assigned TRBD1 or TRBD2 (6 bases each). Germline V gene data show CDR1 as SGHVS and CDR2 as FQNEAQ. V was clipped by 1 base and J by 2 bases, with 19 bases between them. The CDR3 length is 18 residues. The DNA of the CDR3 is TGTGCCAGCAGCTTAGTGGGGGCGGGGACTTTGGTCACAGATACGCAGTATTTT. Translated: CASSLVGAGTLVTDTQYF.

Judged by abundance, this clonotype is medium-sized. The CDR3: CASSQWPGENQETQYF. The CDR3 DNA reads as TGTGCCAGCAGCCAGTGGCCAGGGGAGAACCAAGAGACCCAGTACTTC. The chain couples TRBV3-1 to TRBJ2-5; possible D gene TRBD1, 6 bases. Germline assignment: CDR1 LGHDT and CDR2 YNNKEL (reference sequence). The CDR3 is made up of 16 amino acids. The V end lost 3 bases, the J end lost 0 bases, and 14 bases lay between the germline ends.

This clonotype is labeled as medium-sized. V and J are TRBV29-1 and TRBJ2-7, with 11 bases aligning to TRBD2. The junction had 8 bases not matched to a gene; V was cut back by 3 bases and J by 7 bases. This CDR3 has 14 residues. The V gene's germline CDR1 is SQVTM and CDR2 ANQGSEA. The DNA for the CDR3 is TGCAGCGTTGAGGTTACTAGCGGGGGAGCGGAGCAGTACTTC. Translation gives CSVEVTSGGAEQYF.